Below are 13 T cell receptor beta chains sequenced from a single sample in a study of blood T cells in healthy people across ages. Then a second PCR, running roughly 7 to 11 cycles, was carried out with a sample-barcoded 5' primer and a J-beta primer mix. TCRdb re-called the 5' RACE reads with MiXCR, one entry per CDR3 protein. The table records over 1,200,000 distinct CDR3 sequences, 55% to 75% of them present only once. Sequencing input: blood. The receptors were sampled from a man between 18 and 35 years old in good health.

The chain recombines TRBV10-2 with TRBJ2-2; either TRBD1 or TRBD2 may fit D (5 bases each). Germline V gene data show CDR1 as WSHSY and CDR2 as SAAADI. The CDR3 has 14 amino acids. Trimming pared 8 bases from V and 5 bases from J, leaving 15 bases between. DNA for the CDR3: TGCGCCAGCGGGACGGAGACCGGGACCGGGGAGCTGTTTTTT. It encodes CASGTETGTGELFF.

CDR3 coding DNA: TGTGCCAGCAGTTCCCCGAGAAAAGGGACTTACGAGCAGTACTTC. This translates into CASSSPRKGTYEQYF. The rearrangement joins TRBV28 to TRBJ2-4; TRBD2 might be the D (6 bases). The J call could be wrong; TRBJ2-7 is a better fit for the DNA end. The germline CDR1 and CDR2 sequences are MDHEN and SYDVKM. The CDR3 is 15 residues long.

This clonotype was recorded only once. V usage is TRBV2 and J usage is TRBJ2-3, with 7 nucleotides matching TRBD2. Germline V CDR1 and CDR2: SNHLY, FYNNEI. The CDR3 extends over 16 amino acids. V shed 4 bases, J shed 5 bases, and the junction held 12 bases outside the gene matches. CDR3 protein: CASSGWDGGSRDTQYF. Written as DNA, the CDR3 is TGTGCCAGCAGTGGATGGGATGGCGGGAGTAGAGATACGCAGTATTTT.

V and J are TRBV4-1 and TRBJ1-1; 9 nucleotides match TRBD1. This CDR3 is 18 amino acids long. V gave up 3 bases and J gave up 0 bases; unmatched junction bases: 11. Germline V gene lookup returns CDR1 MGHRA and CDR2 YSYEKL. CDR3 protein: CASSHPPLDRGMNTEAFF. The CDR3 DNA is TGCGCCAGCAGCCATCCACCATTGGACAGGGGCATGAACACTGAAGCTTTCTTT.

This chain links TRBV7-2 with TRBJ2-3; 9 bases map to TRBD1. The CDR3 is 17 amino acids. Germline V gene data show CDR1 as SGHTA and CDR2 as FQGNSA. J gave up 5 bases and V 4 bases, and 13 bases lay outside the gene matches. The CDR3 nucleotides read TGTGCCAGCAGCTCCCCAGTAACAGGGGGCGCGGGAGATACGCAGTATTTT. Amino acid sequence: CASSSPVTGGAGDTQYF. The complete variable domain, with remaining parts taken from reference TRBV7-2 and TRBJ2-3, reads GAGVSQSPSNKVTEKGKDVELRCDPISGHTALYWYRQSLGQGLEFLIYFQGNSAPDKSGLPSDRFSAERTGGSVSTLTIQRTQQEDSAVYLCASSSPVTGGAGDTQYFGPGTRLTVL.

The CDR3, as DNA: TGTGCCACTGGACAGGGGCCCAGTGGTTGGGGCTACACCTTC. Its protein is CATGQGPSGWGYTF. The chain recombines TRBV4-2 with TRBJ1-2, with 9 bases identical to TRBD1. V trimming: 10 bases; J trimming: 8 bases; junction bases outside the gene matches: 14. Germline V gene lookup returns CDR1 LGHNA and CDR2 YNFKEQ. The CDR3 is made up of 14 amino acids.

This clonotype was picked up a small number of times. The gene calls are TRBV7-9 and TRBJ2-1; D ambiguous. Trimming removed 1 base from V and 5 bases from J, with 9 bases in between. The CDR3 consists of 14 residues. Looked up from germline, CDR1 is SEHNR and CDR2 is FQNEAQ (reference sequence). The CDR3 reads CASSLESQDNEQFF. CDR3 coding DNA: TGTGCCAGCAGCTTAGAGTCCCAGGACAATGAGCAGTTCTTC.

The table lists this clonotype with a few counts. V gene TRBV12-3 or TRBV12-4 combines with J gene TRBJ2-7; tentatively, D is TRBD2 (5 bases). V was shortened by 0 bases and J by 7 bases, with 13 bases between the two germline ends. The length of the CDR3 is 14 residues. The CDR3 loop reads CASSLAQPTGEQYF. The CDR3, as DNA: TGTGCCAGCAGTTTAGCACAGCCTACGGGGGAGCAGTACTTC.

A word on this clonotype: A junction boundary mismatches the germline segment, possibly from a read error. The gene calls are TRBV15 and TRBJ1-2; maybe TRBD1 (5 bases). CDR3 size: 15 residues. Germline V gene sequence: CDR1 LNHNV, CDR2 YYDKDF (reference sequence). The CDR3 DNA reads as TGTGCTACCAGCAGAGAAGGTGACAGCCTCTATGGCTACACCTTC. Translated, it gives CATSREGDSLYGYTF.

This chain connects TRBV27 to TRBJ2-5; 10 nucleotides agree with TRBD1. The CDR3 has 15 residues. Germline-derived CDR1 and CDR2 are MNHEY and SMNVEV (reference sequence). V shed 5 bases, J shed 1 base, and the junction held 4 bases outside the gene matches. CDR3 DNA sequence: TGTGCCAGCAGTCAGGGACAGGGGATCCAAGAGACCCAGTACTTC. This gives the protein CASSQGQGIQETQYF.

The V gene is TRBV7-3, the J gene TRBJ2-1, with TRBD2 identical over 9 bases. Germline lookup yields CDR1 SGHTA and CDR2 FQGTGA. V lost 4 bases to trimming and J lost 5 bases; unmatched junction nucleotides: 6. The CDR3 is 15 residues long. In nucleotides, the CDR3 is TGTGCCAGCAGCTCGGGTAGCGGGGGAAACAATGAGCAGTTCTTC. This codes for CASSSGSGGNNEQFF.

The J gene is TRBJ1-2, the V gene TRBV5-6, with D unresolved. Germline loops: CDR1 SGHDT, CDR2 YYEEEE. V was cut by 5 bases and J by 2 bases, with 13 bases left in between. CDR3 length: 14 amino acids. CDR3 nucleotide sequence: TGTGCCAGCAGAATCCTTAGGCGCAACTATGGCTACACCTTC. It encodes CASRILRRNYGYTF.

The V call is TRBV4-3, the J call TRBJ2-7; 9 bases match TRBD1. Germline V gives CDR1 LGHNA, CDR2 YSLEER. V gave up 2 bases and J gave up 6 bases; unmatched junction bases: 5. The CDR3 totals 14 residues. The CDR3 DNA reads TGCGCCAGCAGCCAAACACAGGGGGCTGGCGAGCAGTACTTC. Translation gives CASSQTQGAGEQYF.